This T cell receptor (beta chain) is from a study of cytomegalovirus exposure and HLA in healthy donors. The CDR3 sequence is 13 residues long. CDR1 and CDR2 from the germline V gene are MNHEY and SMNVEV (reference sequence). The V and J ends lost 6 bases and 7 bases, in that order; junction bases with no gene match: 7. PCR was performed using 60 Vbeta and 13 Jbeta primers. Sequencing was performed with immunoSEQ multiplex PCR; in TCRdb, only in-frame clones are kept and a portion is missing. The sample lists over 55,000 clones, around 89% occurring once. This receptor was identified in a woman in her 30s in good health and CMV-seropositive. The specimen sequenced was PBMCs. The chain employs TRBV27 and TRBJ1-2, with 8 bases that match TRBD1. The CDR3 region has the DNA TGTGCCAGCAGGGCGACAGGGGTCATTGGCTACACCTTC. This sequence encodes CASRATGVIGYTF.